A selection of T cell receptor delta chains follows, all from one sample in a study of Vδ1+ human thymocytes. TCRdb re-processed the multiplex PCR reads via CATT. The sample yields about 58,000 delta-chain clones, about 16% seen once. The sample consisted of Vdelta1+ gamma-delta thymocytes from the thymus. The receptors were gathered from a girl less than two years old who had congenital heart surgery. Each CDR3 is given with its conserved first and last residue. D genes are given only for firm matches.

>.|TRDV1|TRDJ1
CALGEVCFLGGETDKLIF
>.|TRDV1|TRDJ1
CALGALRGHEYGDKLIF
>TRDD3|TRDV1|TRDJ1
CALGEGTELGAGPGDKLIF
>.|TRDV2|TRDJ1
CACDTGGQPAVYTDKLIF
>TRDD3|TRDV1|TRDJ1
CALGVSISSGLGDHTDKLIF
>.|TRDV1|TRDJ1
CALGAASVTPAECTDKLIF
>.|TRDV1|TRDJ1
CALGELPQLGPVGNTDKLIF
>TRDD3|TRDV1|TRDJ1
CALTTPGGYVHGDKLIF
>TRDD3|TRDV1|TRDJ1
CALGELGWGIRRSLIF
>.|TRDV1|TRDJ1
CALGERTSLTDKLIF
>TRDD3|TRDV1|TRDJ1
CALGELKLGPDVDPPLGDLYTDKLIF
>.|TRDV1|TRDJ1
CALGVRQLPGRDCTDKLIF
>TRDD3|TRDV1|TRDJ1
CALGEATLGDTYTDKLIF